This TCR beta chain was recovered during a study of OX40 agonist ivuxolimab in advanced cancers. On the study more broadly: People who had prior anti-PD-1, anti-PD-L1 or anti-CTLA-4 therapy could take part, and about 40% had some.

Study findings and constraints: Doses of 0.1 to 3.0 mg/kg were accompanied by clonal expansion of CD4+ and CD8+ blood T cells by week 6.

Remarks on this clone: The antigen is undetermined.

Germline V lookup: CDR1 SGHTA, CDR2 FQGTGA. The CDR3 extends over 17 amino acids. Deletions cut 3 bases from V and 0 bases from J, with 15 bases between. Measured with immunoSEQ multiplex PCR; TCRdb has only the in-frame clones, and not every one. The table includes around 20,000 clones, around 80% detected once. The rearrangement joins TRBV7-3 to TRBJ2-1, with D perhaps matching TRBD2 (6 bases). The receptor was derived from an adult with an advanced solid tumor such as melanoma, head and neck, liver or kidney cancer. The sequenced sample was CD4+ or CD8+ T cells sorted from blood, obtained in a trial of the OX40 agonist ivuxolimab. The DNA for the CDR3 is TGTGCCAGCAGCTTGGAGGGAGGCTGGAGCTCCTACAATGAGCAGTTCTTC. Its translation: CASSLEGGWSSYNEQFF.